This T cell receptor beta chain was recorded in a study of blood T cells in healthy people across ages. Investigators took 8.5 to 10 milliliters of peripheral blood from every donor. The CDR3 sequence is 12 residues long. In germline, CDR1 is SQVTM, CDR2 ANQGSEA. Study-wide results and caveats: Diversity of TCR beta per million T cells declined in a roughly linear way with age. No conclusive comparison of naive versus antigen-experienced cells was possible with unsorted PBMCs. TCR beta diversity was tightly associated with the proportion of naive T cells.

Remarks on this clonotype: What it binds is not known.

The second PCR ran about 7 to 12 cycles with a sample-barcoded 5' primer and J-beta primers. MiXCR, run by TCRdb on the 5' RACE reads, gives a single entry per CDR3 protein. The table includes some 290,000 distinct CDR3 sequences, 25% to 30% detected once. The TCR comes from a woman aged 70 to 79 in good health. Sequenced material: blood. V is TRBV29-1 and J is TRBJ2-5; TRBD1 matches at 8 bases. The J call may be incorrect, as the DNA end agrees better with TRBJ2-7. DNA for the CDR3: TGCAAACCGGGACAGGCGCTCTACGAGCAGTACTTC. Residues: CKPGQALYEQYF.